These T cell receptor beta chains were read from a single sample in a study of identical twins. MiXCR, applied by TCRdb to the 5' RACE reads, yields one record per CDR3 protein. The data contain under 900,000 distinct CDR3 sequences, 9% to 15% of them singletons. The sample was also reused in another study, on yellow fever vaccine responses in identical twins.

The material sequenced was PBMCs. The receptors shown here come from a woman in her late teens or twenties in good health. Both conserved end residues are part of each CDR3. The D gene is left open where the match is weak. Only part of the rows carry a size: once, few, many, or a class if the clone is expanded.

TRBV9	TRBJ2-1	TRBD2	few	TGTGCCAGCAGCGACACTAGCGGGTACTCCTACAATGAGCAGTTCTTC	CASSDTSGYSYNEQFF
TRBV28	TRBJ2-5	.	many	TGTGCCAGCAGGCGGACAGCGATACAAGAGACCCAGTACTTC	CASRRTAIQETQYF
TRBV3-1	TRBJ1-2	.	few	TGTGCCAGCAGCCAATCCCCCGGGGCAGGGAGAAACACCTTC	CASSQSPGAGRNTF
TRBV5-1	TRBJ2-3	TRBD2	few	TGCGCCAGCACCTTAGCGGGGGTGAGCGGAGATACGCAGTATTTT	CASTLAGVSGDTQYF
TRBV15	TRBJ1-5	.	few	TGTGCCACCAGCAGGCTAGGTTCGAGCAATCAGCCCCAGCATTTT	CATSRLGSSNQPQHF
TRBV12-3/TRBV12-4	TRBJ2-1	TRBD1	.	TGTGCCAGCAGTCCAAGACAGGGTCTCTACAATGAGCAGTTCTTC	CASSPRQGLYNEQFF
TRBV12-3/TRBV12-4	TRBJ2-1	.	many	TGTGCCAGCAGTTTACGGGACCTGTACAATGAGCAGTTCTTC	CASSLRDLYNEQFF
TRBV5-1	TRBJ2-1	TRBD2	many	TGCGCCAGCAGTCTAGCGGGGGGTACTGAGCAGTTCTTC	CASSLAGGTEQFF
TRBV5-1	TRBJ2-1	.	few	TGCGCCAGCAGCACAACCCGGCAGGAAAGAACCCCGTTCTTC	CASSTTRQERTPFF
TRBV5-1	TRBJ2-2	.	.	TGCGCCAGCAGCTTGGTCCAGGGGGGACCCGGGGAGCTGTTTTTT	CASSLVQGGPGELFF
TRBV11-2	TRBJ1-3	.	few	TGTGCCAGCAGCTTCTCAGAGGGAAACACCATATATTTT	CASSFSEGNTIYF
TRBV24-1	TRBJ2-3	.	few	TGTGCCACCAGTGATTTGGGGGACCAAGCCTCAGATACGCAGTATTTT	CATSDLGDQASDTQYF
TRBV7-8	TRBJ1-1	.	.	TGTGCCAGCAGCCCTTTGTATACTGAAGCTTTCTTT	CASSPLYTEAFF
TRBV11-1	TRBJ2-3	TRBD2	many	TGTGCCAGCAGCTCACGATTTGGGGTGGGGCTAGCGGGATTGGATACGCAGTATTTT	CASSSRFGVGLAGLDTQYF
TRBV5-1	TRBJ2-2	.	.	TGCGCCAGCAACATTATATCAGGGGACACCGGGGAGCTGTTTTTT	CASNIISGDTGELFF
TRBV5-6	TRBJ1-2	TRBD1	.	TGTGCCAGCAGCTTGGAGGGACAGCTCTATGGCTACACCTTC	CASSLEGQLYGYTF
TRBV28	TRBJ2-1	.	many	TGTGCCAGCAGCCCTCTACGGGGGGCTTCCTACAATGAGCAGTTCTTC	CASSPLRGASYNEQFF
TRBV7-8	TRBJ2-7	.	.	TGTGCCAGCAGCTTAGATTCGGGGTTTACCTACGAGCAGTACTTC	CASSLDSGFTYEQYF
TRBV7-9	TRBJ2-2	.	few	TGTGCCAGCAGCTTAAGCAGGATATCGAACACCGGGGAGCTGTTTTTT	CASSLSRISNTGELFF
TRBV6-5	TRBJ2-5	TRBD2	.	TGTGCCAGCAGTTACTCGAAAGCGGGGGGTAGGGAGACCCAGTACTTC	CASSYSKAGGRETQYF
TRBV7-8	TRBJ2-1	.	few	TGTGCCAGCAGCGCAAGGGTACTTGGGGTCTACAATGAGCAGTTCTTC	CASSARVLGVYNEQFF
TRBV18	TRBJ1-1	.	few	TGTGCCAGCTCACCACGGGACATGAACACTGAAGCTTTCTTT	CASSPRDMNTEAFF
TRBV2	TRBJ2-2	.	many	TGTGCCAGCAGTGCGGACAGGAACACCGGGGAGCTGTTTTTT	CASSADRNTGELFF
TRBV24-1	TRBJ2-1	TRBD1	few	TGTGCCACCAGTGATCCCCGGACAGGGAGCGATGAGCAGTTCTTC	CATSDPRTGSDEQFF
TRBV28	TRBJ2-5	.	.	TGTGCCAGCACTACCGCCGATGGAAGGGAACAAGAGACCCAGTACTTC	CASTTADGREQETQYF
TRBV10-3	TRBJ1-3	.	.	TGTGCCAGCTACTCAGGGGGAAACACCATATATTTT	CASYSGGNTIYF
TRBV9	TRBJ2-3	TRBD1	few	TGTGCCAGCAGCGTAGGCAGGGGGCCAGAAGATACGCAGTATTTT	CASSVGRGPEDTQYF
TRBV7-9	TRBJ1-1	.	.	TGTGCCAGCAGCTTAGCGCTTGGGGGGCTAAGTGGAGGGGCTTTCTTT	CASSLALGGLSGGAFF
TRBV7-9	TRBJ1-3	.	.	TGTGCCAGCAGCCCACCGGACACCTCTGGAAACACCATATATTTT	CASSPPDTSGNTIYF
TRBV7-9	TRBJ1-4	TRBD1	few	TGTGCCAGCAGCTTAGAAACAGGGGACGAAAAACTGTTTTTT	CASSLETGDEKLFF
TRBV28	TRBJ2-1	.	few	TGTGCCAGTGCTCGCTCCTACAATGAGCAGTTCTTC	CASARSYNEQFF
TRBV28	TRBJ2-3	TRBD1	few	TGTGCCAGCAGCCCCGGACAGGTGGTCCCAGATACGCAGTATTTT	CASSPGQVVPDTQYF
TRBV28	TRBJ1-6	.	.	TGTGCCAGCTGTCTCTCGGTGGGGACACCCCTCCACTTT	CASCLSVGTPLHF
TRBV6-1	TRBJ2-1	TRBD2	.	TGTGCCAGCACCCACGGGACTAGCGGGATAAATGAGCAGTTCTTC	CASTHGTSGINEQFF
TRBV14	TRBJ2-1	.	.	TGTGCCAGCAGCCCCAGACCAGCAGCATTCAATGAGCAGTTCTTC	CASSPRPAAFNEQFF
TRBV5-6	TRBJ2-3	.	few	TGTGCCAGCCGGGTTGGCCCGGGGAGGCGGGATAATCATGTTACGCAGTATTTT	CASRVGPGRRDNHVTQYF
TRBV29-1	TRBJ2-2	.	few	TGCAGCGTTGAGGAGACCGGGGAGCTGTTTTTT	CSVEETGELFF
TRBV12-3/TRBV12-4	TRBJ2-1	.	.	TGTGCCAGCAGGTTCCGGGGGTCCTCCTACAATGAGCAGTTCTTC	CASRFRGSSYNEQFF
TRBV2	TRBJ2-2	.	.	TGTGCCAGCAGTGGAGGTGGGCAGGGGAAAACCGGGGAGCTGTTTTTT	CASSGGGQGKTGELFF